This T cell receptor beta chain was retrieved from a study of shared clonotypes between healthy human individuals (dated by TCRdb to the early 2020s). About the full investigation: A couple of women and a few men aged 18 to 49 years were included in the cohort. Leukapheresis yielded between about 0.94 and 10 billion PBMCs per donor. Blood TCR repertoires of a handful of healthy adults were deeply sequenced to estimate repertoire size and the extent of clonotype sharing between individuals. Different laboratories and diverse techniques were used to prepare libraries and sequence TCR repertoires, to increase sequencing depth and limit assay-specific biases. For each donor, CD4 naive and CD4 memory were each run on three plates, CD8 naive on two plates, and CD8 memory on one plate. Results and caveats for the whole study, not just this receptor: Because the study included a small number of donors, the genetic and exposure-history diversity represented was limited. Sharing across four donors was observed for approximately 5% of naive CD4, around 3.5% of naive CD8, 2% to 2.5% of memory CD4, and around 0.4% of memory CD8 clonotypes. Based on pairwise subsampling, the degree of clonotype sharing among donors was expected to be affected by sequencing depth. Naive subsets generally had larger estimated clonotype richness than memory subsets. Sampling was restricted to blood, and TCR repertoires in tissue are likely to differ from TCR repertoires in blood. Clonotypes shared by all four sorted-subset donors showed higher generation probabilities than non-shared clonotypes. Even with the large sequencing depth, rarefaction of the sorted-subset datasets indicated that sequencing was incomplete.

For this clone: No antigen is known for it. There are no base qualities to consult, and no much larger clone falls within one base.

Relative to germline, V is missing 4 bases and J is missing 10 bases, with 5 bases of the junction outside any gene match. Looking up the germline V gene yields CDR1 SGHRS and CDR2 YFSETQ. The CDR3 contains 12 residues, cysteine and phenylalanine counted. Only CDR3 DNA remains: 36 bases, in frame from the first base. Using the deep immunoSEQ assay, multiplex PCR amplified TCR CDR3 regions from genomic DNA. For each cell subset, the extracted genomic DNA was distributed evenly across all wells of several immunoSEQ 96-well plates, and each plate served as one replicate. For sorted subsets, about 200 ng genomic DNA, equal to 25,000 to 35,000 T cell genomes, was loaded into each replicate PCR. Purified libraries were quantified with a Qubit 3.0 fluorometer, sized on a Bioanalyzer 2100, and re-quantified with the KAPA Library Quantification kit. A separate single-read 150-cycle Illumina NextSeq 550 flow cell was used to sequence each immunoSEQ 96-well plate. The paper's processing steps were these. Because only junctional sequences without quality scores were contained in the immunoSEQ output, filtering matching that applied to full-length reads could not be performed. Sequences were annotated with PyIR, a Python wrapper for IgBLAST v1.9, using IMGT germline references to assign V/J genes and CDR3. Reads were filtered out if the reads had weak V/J assignments (E-value above 1e-6), no CDR3, stop codons, out-of-frame junctions, or ambiguous translated residues. V3J clonotypes were defined as sequences sharing the same inferred V gene, J gene, and CDR3 amino acid sequence. The percentage overlap between two repertoires was calculated by dividing the number of shared unique clonotypes by the size of the smaller repertoire. Three approaches were used to assess repertoire richness: RTK rarefaction, the Chao1 estimator, and Recon v2.1 estimates of unobserved clonotypes. Generation probabilities for all TCRbeta clonotypes obtained by the gDNA method from a handful of donors were computed using OLGA. The source is immuneACCESS, and TCRdb retained only in-frame sequences with V and J called. Part of the clones is not carried over; for the studies checked, unresolved V genes explain less than half of this, and the remainder is unexplained. V and J calls and clone size are as listed in that table; D and trimming were resolved from the DNA. This sample is represented by under 2.5 million clones; 85% to 95% of them were singletons. Of the sample, approximately 0.41% falls within the top ten clones.

Donors were healthy HIV-negative adults with no recently reported acute infections or vaccinations. All donors were Caucasian adults living in Nashville, Tennessee, USA. CD4+ T cells were enriched by magnetic negative selection; naive cells were then positively selected on CD45RA, and the negative fraction formed the memory subset. Blood was collected by leukapheresis, and PBMCs were isolated by Ficoll-Histopaque density gradient centrifugation and then cryopreserved in liquid nitrogen vapor phase. Analytical flow cytometry was used to check the purity and quantity of every magnetically sorted T cell population. Each sorted fraction had its genomic DNA isolated and then quantified by UV absorbance on a Nanodrop 2000c.

The chain links TRBV5-1 with TRBJ1-2; TRBD1 matches 9 bases in the middle. This TCR derives from a man in his late teens or twenties in good health. Some clones in this sample may be carry-over from other donors' samples. Sequencing used naive CD4+ T cells from PBMCs. Taken with the paper, the label for cell subset or site translates to: CD45RA+ positively selected. The DNA sequence reads TGCGCCAGCAGCCGGGACAGGGACTCCTACACCTTC. Translated, this is CASSRDRDSYTF.